What follows are 25 T cell receptor beta chains derived from one specimen sequenced in a study of cytomegalovirus exposure and HLA in healthy donors. Primers for the PCR totalled 60 Vbeta and 13 Jbeta. This table comes from immunoSEQ multiplex PCR, and its TCRdb copy is limited to in-frame clones, with some not included. The sample has 150,000 or so clones. The sequenced material came from PBMCs. The receptors were sampled from a woman aged 50 to 65 in good health and CMV-seronegative.

V usage is TRBV30 and J usage is TRBJ2-1; D remains unclear. Trimming pared 1 base from V and 15 bases from J, leaving 13 bases between. The CDR3 is made up of 11 amino acids. Germline values: CDR1 GTSNPN, CDR2 SVGIG (reference sequence). In DNA, the CDR3 is TGTGCCTGGAGTGGTACAGTGGTTTGGTTCTTC. Its translation: CAWSGTVVWFF. The entire variable domain, with the rest obtained from reference TRBV30 and TRBJ2-1, is as follows: SQTIHQWPATLVQPVGSPLSLECTVEGTSNPNLYWYRQAAGRGLQLLFYSVGIGQISSEVPQNLSASRPQDRQFILSSKKLLLSDSGFYLCAWSGTVVWFFGPGTRLTVL.

The chain has TRBV15 and TRBJ2-2; D is possibly TRBD1 (5 bases). The CDR3 is 13 amino acids. V gave up 0 bases and J gave up 13 bases, with 12 bases separating them. Germline lookup yields CDR1 LNHNV and CDR2 YYDKDF (reference sequence). The chain's CDR3 is CATSRDFQGRLFF. The CDR3 nucleotides read TGTGCCACCAGCAGAGATTTTCAGGGTCGGCTGTTTTTT.

The chain is built from TRBV28 and TRBJ1-5, with 11 bases aligning to TRBD1. This CDR3 has 15 residues. Germline CDR1 and CDR2: MDHEN and SYDVKM. The V segment lost 8 bases and the J segment 2 bases; nucleotides outside the gene matches: 5. The CDR3 reads CASAMGQGGNQPQHF. The CDR3 DNA is TGTGCCAGCGCTATGGGACAGGGGGGCAATCAGCCCCAGCATTTT.

This sequence joins TRBV13 and TRBJ2-3; TRBD2 agrees at 7 bases. Germline-derived CDR1 and CDR2 are PRHDT and FYEKMQ (reference sequence). With V trimmed by 6 bases and J by 3 bases, 12 bases remained unmatched. The CDR3 is 16 amino acids. CDR3 bases: TGTGCCAGCAGTCTTAGGCGGGAGAGGGTAACAGATACGCAGTATTTT. It yields the protein CASSLRRERVTDTQYF.

V and J are TRBV5-1 and TRBJ2-6, with TRBD1 identical over 9 bases. From germline, CDR1 is SGHRS and CDR2 YFSETQ. This CDR3 has 19 amino acids. V gave up 0 bases and J gave up 0 bases; unmatched junction bases: 7. CDR3 in DNA: TGCGCCAGCAGCTTGGGCCCGACGACAGGGGGCTCTGGGGCCAACGTCCTGACTTTC. It codes for CASSLGPTTGGSGANVLTF. The complete variable domain, with remaining parts taken from reference TRBV5-1 and TRBJ2-6, reads KAGVTQTPRYLIKTRGQQVTLSCSPISGHRSVSWYQQTPGQGLQFLFEYFSETQRNKGNFPGRFSGRQFSNSRSEMNVSTLELGDSALYLCASSLGPTTGGSGANVLTFGAGSRLTVL.

J is TRBJ2-3 and V is TRBV7-2, with TRBD1 as a possible D gene (8 bases). Trimming stripped 3 bases from V and 2 bases from J, with 12 bases between. The germline V gene has CDR1 SGHTA and CDR2 FQGNSA. The CDR3 loop spans 15 amino acids. The DNA for the CDR3 is TGTGCCAGCAGCTTCACAGGGGGGGACACAGATACGCAGTATTTT. Amino acids: CASSFTGGDTDTQYF.

The V call is TRBV11-1, the J call TRBJ2-5, with D possibly matching TRBD2 (6 bases). Trimming removed 2 bases at V and 4 bases at J, with 14 bases between. The CDR3 loop spans 15 amino acids. Germline CDR1 reads SGHAT; CDR2 reads FQDESV (reference sequence). The CDR3 loop reads CASSLPRFGGETQYF. The CDR3 nucleotides read TGTGCCAGCAGCTTACCCCGCTTCGGGGGAGAGACCCAGTACTTC.

This rearrangement joins TRBV5-1 to TRBJ1-1; D is uncertain. Germline assignment: CDR1 SGHRS and CDR2 YFSETQ. Trimming took off 0 bases at V and 1 base at J, with 10 bases between the two ends. CDR3 length: 15 amino acids. The CDR3 sequence is CASSLVASSNTEAFF. The CDR3 DNA sequence: TGCGCCAGCAGCTTGGTAGCCAGCTCGAACACTGAAGCTTTCTTT.

V gene TRBV6-1 combines with J gene TRBJ1-4; weak D call: TRBD1 (6 bases). The length of the CDR3 is 12 residues. The germline V gene encodes CDR1 MNHNS and CDR2 SASEGT. Between the trimmed V and J ends, which lost 10 bases and 8 bases, there was a span of 14 bases. The chain's CDR3 is CATKGDGEKLFF. In DNA form, the CDR3 reads TGTGCCACTAAGGGGGATGGCGAAAAACTGTTTTTT.

The CDR3 loop reads CASSPGTASWEGYTF. In nucleotides, the CDR3 is TGTGCCAGCAGCCCAGGGACAGCCTCGTGGGAAGGCTACACCTTC. The chain has TRBV7-9 and TRBJ1-2, with 7 positions matching TRBD1. V trimming: 5 bases; J trimming: 8 bases; junction bases outside the gene matches: 14. This CDR3 comprises 15 residues. Germline lookup yields CDR1 SEHNR and CDR2 FQNEAQ (reference sequence).

This chain links TRBV6-5 with TRBJ2-5; TRBD2 matches at 8 bases. Per the germline V gene, CDR1 is MNHEY and CDR2 is SVGAGI. The J segment lost 2 bases and the V segment lost 6 bases, leaving 8 bases of the junction unmatched. The CDR3 runs 15 residues. CDR3: CASRGSGAIQETQYF. In DNA, the CDR3 is TGTGCCAGCAGGGGTAGCGGGGCCATACAAGAGACCCAGTACTTC.

This chain links TRBV5-1 with TRBJ2-7; the D is unclear. CDR1 and CDR2 (germline): SGHRS, YFSETQ. Trimming cost V 2 bases and J 3 bases, with 6 bases left between them. CDR3 size: 12 residues. CDR3 DNA sequence: TGCGCCAGCAGCTTAGAGTTCTACGAGCAGTACTTC. Protein: CASSLEFYEQYF.

The chain recombines TRBV10-3 with TRBJ1-6; TRBD1 matches 8 bases. Per the germline V gene, CDR1 is ENHRY and CDR2 is SYGVKD. The CDR3 spans 19 residues. With V trimmed by 5 bases and J by 1 base, 13 bases remained unmatched. Here the CDR3 DNA reads TGTGCCATCAGTAACCCCGGGACAGGAGTTAAATCCTATAATTCACCCCTCCACTTT. This encodes CAISNPGTGVKSYNSPLHF.

This chain joins TRBV21-1 and TRBJ2-7; the table's TRBD1 call for D was not verified on the DNA. TRBV21-1 corresponds to a pseudogene. This CDR3 is 15 amino acids long. The CDR3 DNA reads as TGTGCCAGCCAAGAGCTAGGGACAGGGTTTGCCGAGCAGTACTTC. Amino acids: CASQELGTGFAEQYF.

The genes are TRBV28 and TRBJ2-7; 10 bases agree with TRBD2. Trimming removed 5 bases from V and 4 bases from J; junction bases left unmatched: 8. The CDR3 is 15 amino acids. Germline V lookup: CDR1 MDHEN, CDR2 SYDVKM. DNA of the CDR3: TGTGCCAGCAGTCCTACTAGCGGGATGTGGTACGAGCAGTACTTC. Encoded protein: CASSPTSGMWYEQYF.

The chain employs TRBV2 and TRBJ1-2, with 8 bases aligning to TRBD1. Germline values: CDR1 SNHLY, CDR2 FYNNEI. The CDR3 runs to 12 residues. J gave up 7 bases and V 5 bases, and 3 bases lay outside the gene matches. The CDR3 sequence: CASSPGGSGYTF. The CDR3 DNA sequence: TGTGCCAGCAGTCCAGGGGGCTCTGGCTACACCTTC.

The chain joins TRBV7-9 to TRBJ1-6; TRBD1 agrees at 8 bases. CDR3 length: 17 residues. Trimming at V came to 4 bases and at J to 10 bases, leaving 15 bases not matched to a gene. Germline V gene lookup returns CDR1 SEHNR and CDR2 FQNEAQ (reference sequence). DNA for the CDR3: TGTGCCAGCAGCTCCGCCATACGACAGGGGTTAGGATCACCCCTCCACTTT. It is translated as CASSSAIRQGLGSPLHF. The variable domain in full, completed from reference TRBV7-9 and TRBJ1-6, reads DTGVSQNPRHKITKRGQNVTFRCDPISEHNRLYWYRQTLGQGPEFLTYFQNEAQLEKSRLLSDRFSAERPKGSFSTLEIQRTEQGDSAMYLCASSSAIRQGLGSPLHFGNGTRLTVT.

The chain is built from TRBV20-1 and TRBJ2-7; no clear D. The germline gives CDR1 DFQATT, CDR2 SNEGSKA (reference sequence). There are 11 residues in the CDR3. The germline V and J ends were trimmed by 0 bases and 3 bases, with 3 bases remaining between them. CDR3 residues: CSARDNYEQYF. In nucleotides, the CDR3 is TGCAGTGCTAGAGACAACTACGAGCAGTACTTC.

CDR3 sequence: CASSRGTGNTEAFF. In DNA form, the CDR3 reads TGTGCCAGCAGCCGCGGGACAGGAAACACTGAAGCTTTCTTT. This chain connects TRBV6-5 to TRBJ1-1; 8 bases line up with TRBD1. V lost 6 bases and J lost 2; bases outside the gene matches: 5. The CDR3 sequence is 14 residues long. Germline lookup yields CDR1 MNHEY and CDR2 SVGAGI.

This chain links TRBV10-3 with TRBJ1-6; D ambiguous. Trimming stripped 8 bases from V and 6 bases from J, with 17 bases between. CDR3 length: 15 amino acids. Germline V lookup: CDR1 ENHRY, CDR2 SYGVKD. DNA of the CDR3: TGTGCCATCCGACTATCCCAATCCATTAATTCACCCCTCCACTTT. Amino acids: CAIRLSQSINSPLHF.

The V call is TRBV18, the J call TRBJ2-5, with 7 bases identical to TRBD1. The CDR3 runs 14 residues. The germline V gene has CDR1 KGHSH and CDR2 LQKENI. V was clipped by 2 bases and J by 2 bases; unmatched bases: 2. Written as DNA, the CDR3 is TGTGCCAGCTCACCAATGACAGGGCAAGAGACCCAGTACTTC. Protein product: CASSPMTGQETQYF. The full variable domain, rest sourced from reference TRBV18 and TRBJ2-5, is NAGVMQNPRHLVRRRGQEARLRCSPMKGHSHVYWYRQLPEEGLKFMVYLQKENIIDESGMPKERFSAEFPKEGPSILRIQQVVRGDSAAYFCASSPMTGQETQYFGPGTRLLVL.

This chain connects TRBV19 to TRBJ1-4; 7 nucleotides align to TRBD1. There are 15 residues in the CDR3. J gave up 5 bases and V 4 bases, and 7 bases lay outside the gene matches. Germline V gene sequence: CDR1 LNHDA, CDR2 SQIVND (reference sequence). The CDR3 protein is CASSRSGQRNEKLFF. The DNA for the CDR3 is TGTGCCAGTAGTAGGTCGGGACAGCGAAATGAAAAACTGTTTTTT.

The gene calls are TRBV5-1 and TRBJ1-5; 7 nucleotides align to TRBD1. The germline V gene has CDR1 SGHRS and CDR2 YFSETQ. V lost 0 bases, J lost 5 bases, and 5 bases stayed unmatched. The CDR3 is made up of 15 amino acids. CDR3 nucleotides: TGCGCCAGCAGCTTGGAAGGAGGGGGCTATCAGCCCCAGCATTTT. Its protein product is CASSLEGGGYQPQHF.

The CDR3 coding sequence is TGTGCTAGTGGCCAGGGACAGGACACAGATACGCAGTATTTT. It is translated as CASGQGQDTDTQYF. The genes are TRBV12-5 and TRBJ2-3; 8 positions agree with TRBD1. The V and J ends lost 6 bases and 2 bases, in that order; junction bases with no gene match: 4. CDR1 and CDR2 from the germline V gene are LGHNT and FRNRAP. The CDR3 has 14 residues. Full variable domain (outside the CDR3, taken from reference TRBV12-5 and TRBJ2-3): DARVTQTPRHKVTEMGQEVTMRCQPILGHNTVFWYRQTMMQGLELLAYFRNRAPLDDSGMPKDRFSAEMPDATLATLKIQPSEPRDSAVYFCASGQGQDTDTQYFGPGTRLTVL.

V usage is TRBV18 and J usage is TRBJ2-7, with TRBD1 identical over 11 bases. V lost 5 bases, J lost 1 base, and 4 bases stayed unmatched. Germline V gene sequence: CDR1 KGHSH, CDR2 LQKENI. This CDR3 is built from 15 residues. Here the CDR3 DNA reads TGTGCCAGCTCAGGACAGGGGGCATTATCCTACGAGCAGTACTTC. Translated, it gives CASSGQGALSYEQYF.